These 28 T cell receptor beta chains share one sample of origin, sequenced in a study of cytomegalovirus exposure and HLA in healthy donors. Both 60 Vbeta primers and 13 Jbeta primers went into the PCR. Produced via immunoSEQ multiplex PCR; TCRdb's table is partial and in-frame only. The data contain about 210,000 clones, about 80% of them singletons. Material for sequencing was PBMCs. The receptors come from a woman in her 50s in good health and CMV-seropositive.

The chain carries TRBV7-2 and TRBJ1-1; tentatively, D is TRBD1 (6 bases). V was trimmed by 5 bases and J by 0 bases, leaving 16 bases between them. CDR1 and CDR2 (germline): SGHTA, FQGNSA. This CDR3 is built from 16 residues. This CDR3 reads CASSPQTAGVNTEAFF. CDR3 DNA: TGTGCCAGCAGCCCCCAGACAGCAGGGGTGAACACTGAAGCTTTCTTT.

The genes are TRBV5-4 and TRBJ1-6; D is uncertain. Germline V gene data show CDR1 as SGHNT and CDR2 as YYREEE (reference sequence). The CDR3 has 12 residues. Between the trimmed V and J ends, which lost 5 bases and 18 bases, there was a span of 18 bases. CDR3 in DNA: TGTGCCAGCAGTCAGGATCGGCAGAGAAACCACTTT. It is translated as CASSQDRQRNHF.

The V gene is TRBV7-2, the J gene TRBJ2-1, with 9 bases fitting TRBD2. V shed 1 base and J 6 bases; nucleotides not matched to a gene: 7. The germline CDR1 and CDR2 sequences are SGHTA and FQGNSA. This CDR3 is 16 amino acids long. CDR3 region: CASSLGERGVPNEQFF. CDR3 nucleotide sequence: TGTGCCAGCAGCTTAGGGGAGCGGGGGGTACCCAATGAGCAGTTCTTC.

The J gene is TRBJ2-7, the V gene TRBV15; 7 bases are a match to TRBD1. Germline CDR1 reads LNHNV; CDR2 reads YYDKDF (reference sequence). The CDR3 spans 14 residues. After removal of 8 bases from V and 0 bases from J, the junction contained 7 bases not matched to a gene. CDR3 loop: CATGDRLSSYEQYF. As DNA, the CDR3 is TGTGCCACCGGGGACAGACTTAGCTCCTACGAGCAGTACTTC.

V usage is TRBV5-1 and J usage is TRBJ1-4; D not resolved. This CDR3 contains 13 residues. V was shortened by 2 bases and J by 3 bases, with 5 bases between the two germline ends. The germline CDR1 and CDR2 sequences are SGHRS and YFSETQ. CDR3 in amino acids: CASSLGANEKLFF. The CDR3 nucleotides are TGCGCCAGCAGCTTAGGAGCTAATGAAAAACTGTTTTTT.

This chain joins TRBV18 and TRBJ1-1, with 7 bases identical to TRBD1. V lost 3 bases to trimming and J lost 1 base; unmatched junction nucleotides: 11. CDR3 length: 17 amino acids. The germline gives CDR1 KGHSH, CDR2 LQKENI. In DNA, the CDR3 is TGTGCCAGCTCACCTTACCGAGGGGGCGACCAGAACACTGAAGCTTTCTTT. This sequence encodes CASSPYRGGDQNTEAFF.

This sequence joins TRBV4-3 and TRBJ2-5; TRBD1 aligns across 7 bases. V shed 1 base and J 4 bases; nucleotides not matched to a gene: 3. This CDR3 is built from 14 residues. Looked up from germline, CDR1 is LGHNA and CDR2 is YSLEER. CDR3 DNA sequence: TGCGCCAGCAGCCAAGGGTACAGGGGAGAGACCCAGTACTTC. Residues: CASSQGYRGETQYF.

The CDR3 nucleotides are TGTGCCAGCAGCTCCTCGGGGTTACTAGCCAAAAACATTCAGTACTTC. It translates to CASSSSGLLAKNIQYF. This rearrangement joins TRBV7-9 to TRBJ2-4; TRBD2 is a possible D gene (5 bases). The CDR3 is 16 residues long. V was cut by 4 bases and J by 0 bases, with 13 bases left in between. Germline V CDR1 and CDR2: SEHNR, FQNEAQ (reference sequence).

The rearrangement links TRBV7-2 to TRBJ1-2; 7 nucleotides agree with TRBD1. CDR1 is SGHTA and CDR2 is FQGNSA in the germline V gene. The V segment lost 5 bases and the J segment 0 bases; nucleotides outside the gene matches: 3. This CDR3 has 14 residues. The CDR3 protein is CASSPRGPNYGYTF. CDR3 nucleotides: TGTGCCAGCAGCCCGAGGGGGCCTAACTATGGCTACACCTTC.

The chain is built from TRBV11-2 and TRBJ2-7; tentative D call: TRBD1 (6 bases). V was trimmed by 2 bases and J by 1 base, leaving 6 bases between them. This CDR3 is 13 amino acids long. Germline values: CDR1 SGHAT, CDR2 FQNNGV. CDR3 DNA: TGTGCCAGCAGCTTAAGGGGGTCCTACGAGCAGTACTTC. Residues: CASSLRGSYEQYF.

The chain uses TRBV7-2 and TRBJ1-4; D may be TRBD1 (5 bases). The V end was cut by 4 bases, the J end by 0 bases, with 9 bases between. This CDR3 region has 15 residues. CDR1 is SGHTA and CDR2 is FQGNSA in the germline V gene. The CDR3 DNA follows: TGTGCCAGCAGCTACGACAGAGCAACTAATGAAAAACTGTTTTTT. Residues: CASSYDRATNEKLFF.

Here the CDR3 DNA reads TGTGCCAGCAACAAAACTACACGACAGCGCTACGAGCAGTACTTC. Translation: CASNKTTRQRYEQYF. V gene TRBV6-4 combines with J gene TRBJ2-5; D might be TRBD1 (5 bases). The closer fit of TRBJ2-7 to the DNA end suggests the J call may be wrong. The CDR3 runs 15 residues. CDR1 is MRHNA and CDR2 is SNTAGT in the germline V gene.

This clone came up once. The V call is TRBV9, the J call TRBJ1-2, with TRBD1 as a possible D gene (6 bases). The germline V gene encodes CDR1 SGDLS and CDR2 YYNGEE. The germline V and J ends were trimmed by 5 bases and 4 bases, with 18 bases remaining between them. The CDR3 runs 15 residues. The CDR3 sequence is CASRAPTRDIYGYTF. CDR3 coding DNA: TGTGCCAGCAGAGCACCCACCCGGGACATCTATGGCTACACCTTC.

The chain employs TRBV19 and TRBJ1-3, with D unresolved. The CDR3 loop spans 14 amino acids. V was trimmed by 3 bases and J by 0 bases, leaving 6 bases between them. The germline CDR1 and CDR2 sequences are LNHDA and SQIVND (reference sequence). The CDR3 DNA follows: TGTGCCAGTAGTATTCCCAGCTCTGGAAACACCATATATTTT. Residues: CASSIPSSGNTIYF.

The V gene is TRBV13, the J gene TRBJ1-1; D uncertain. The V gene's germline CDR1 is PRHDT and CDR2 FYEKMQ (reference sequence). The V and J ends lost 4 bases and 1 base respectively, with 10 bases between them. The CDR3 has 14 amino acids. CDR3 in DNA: TGTGCCAGCAGCTCCCCGGACTGGAACACTGAAGCTTTCTTT. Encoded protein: CASSSPDWNTEAFF.

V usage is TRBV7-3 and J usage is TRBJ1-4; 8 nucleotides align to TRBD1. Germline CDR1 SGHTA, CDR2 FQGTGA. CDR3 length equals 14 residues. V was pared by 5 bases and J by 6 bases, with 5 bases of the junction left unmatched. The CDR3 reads CASSATGEDEKLFF. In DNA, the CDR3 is TGTGCCAGCAGCGCGACAGGGGAGGATGAAAAACTGTTTTTT.

Here the CDR3 reads CASGRGASTDTQYF. CDR3 nucleotides: TGTGCTAGTGGACGGGGGGCAAGCACAGATACGCAGTATTTT. The chain joins TRBV12-5 to TRBJ2-3; tentative D call: TRBD2 (7 bases). V was trimmed by 6 bases and J by 0 bases, leaving 10 bases between them. The CDR3 length is 14 residues. CDR1 and CDR2 (germline): LGHNT, FRNRAP.

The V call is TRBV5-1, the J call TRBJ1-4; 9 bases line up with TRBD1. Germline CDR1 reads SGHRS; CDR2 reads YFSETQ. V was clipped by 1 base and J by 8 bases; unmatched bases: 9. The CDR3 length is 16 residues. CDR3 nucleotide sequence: TGCGCCAGCAGCTTGCAACAACAGGGGGCGGTGGAAAAACTGTTTTTT. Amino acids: CASSLQQQGAVEKLFF.

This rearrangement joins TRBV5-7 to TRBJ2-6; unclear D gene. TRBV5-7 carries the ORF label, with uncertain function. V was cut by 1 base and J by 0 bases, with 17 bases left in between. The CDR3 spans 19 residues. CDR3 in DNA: TGTGCCAGCAGCTTGAGTCAGCAGGCACTGAACTCTGGGGCCAACGTCCTGACTTTC. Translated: CASSLSQQALNSGANVLTF.

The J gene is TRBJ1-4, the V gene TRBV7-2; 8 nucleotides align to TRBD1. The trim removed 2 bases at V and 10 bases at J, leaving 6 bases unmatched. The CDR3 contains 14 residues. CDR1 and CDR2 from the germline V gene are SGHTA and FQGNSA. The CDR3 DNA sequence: TGTGCCAGCAGCTTAACAGGGGGTATCGGAAAACTGTTTTTT. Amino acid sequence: CASSLTGGIGKLFF.

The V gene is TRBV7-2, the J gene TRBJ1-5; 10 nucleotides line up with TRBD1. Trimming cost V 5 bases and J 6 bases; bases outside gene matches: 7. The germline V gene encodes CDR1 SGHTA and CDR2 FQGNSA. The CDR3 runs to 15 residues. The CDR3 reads CASSTGTGVRQPQHF. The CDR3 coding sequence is TGTGCCAGCAGCACCGGGACAGGGGTCCGTCAGCCCCAGCATTTT. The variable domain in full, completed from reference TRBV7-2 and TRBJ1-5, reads GAGVSQSPSNKVTEKGKDVELRCDPISGHTALYWYRQSLGQGLEFLIYFQGNSAPDKSGLPSDRFSAERTGGSVSTLTIQRTQQEDSAVYLCASSTGTGVRQPQHFGDGTRLSIL.

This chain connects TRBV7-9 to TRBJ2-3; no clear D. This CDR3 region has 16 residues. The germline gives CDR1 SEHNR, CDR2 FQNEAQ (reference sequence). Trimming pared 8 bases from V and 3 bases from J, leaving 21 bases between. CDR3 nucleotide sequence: TGTGCCAGCCCCCCAACCCGCTTGAGATGGACAGATACGCAGTATTTT. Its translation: CASPPTRLRWTDTQYF.

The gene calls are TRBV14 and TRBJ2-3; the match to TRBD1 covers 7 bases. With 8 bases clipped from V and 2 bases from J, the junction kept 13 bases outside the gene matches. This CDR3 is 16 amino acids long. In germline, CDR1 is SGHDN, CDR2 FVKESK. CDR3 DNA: TGTGCCAGCCGGCCCCTCAGACAGGGTTACACAGATACGCAGTATTTT. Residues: CASRPLRQGYTDTQYF.

CDR3 in amino acids: CAISAMDRAYGYTF. The CDR3 coding sequence is TGTGCCATCAGTGCTATGGACAGGGCCTATGGCTACACCTTC. The chain has TRBV10-3 and TRBJ1-2; 8 bases align to TRBD1. Germline values: CDR1 ENHRY, CDR2 SYGVKD. CDR3 length: 14 residues. V trimming: 4 bases; J trimming: 4 bases; junction bases outside the gene matches: 5.

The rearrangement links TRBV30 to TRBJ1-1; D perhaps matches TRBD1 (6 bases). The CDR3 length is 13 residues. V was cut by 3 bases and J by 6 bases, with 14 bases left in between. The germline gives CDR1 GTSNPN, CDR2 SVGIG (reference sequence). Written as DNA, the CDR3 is TGTGCCTGGAGCTGGACAGAGTTATCTGAAGCTTTCTTT. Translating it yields CAWSWTELSEAFF. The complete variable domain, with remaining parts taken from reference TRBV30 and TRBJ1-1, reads SQTIHQWPATLVQPVGSPLSLECTVEGTSNPNLYWYRQAAGRGLQLLFYSVGIGQISSEVPQNLSASRPQDRQFILSSKKLLLSDSGFYLCAWSWTELSEAFFGQGTRLTVV.

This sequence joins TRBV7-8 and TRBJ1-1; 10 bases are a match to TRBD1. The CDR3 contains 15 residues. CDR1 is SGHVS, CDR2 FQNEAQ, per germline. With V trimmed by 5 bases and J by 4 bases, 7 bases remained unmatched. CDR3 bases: TGTGCCAGCAGCACGAGACGACAGGGGGCCACTGAAGCTTTCTTT. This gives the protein CASSTRRQGATEAFF.

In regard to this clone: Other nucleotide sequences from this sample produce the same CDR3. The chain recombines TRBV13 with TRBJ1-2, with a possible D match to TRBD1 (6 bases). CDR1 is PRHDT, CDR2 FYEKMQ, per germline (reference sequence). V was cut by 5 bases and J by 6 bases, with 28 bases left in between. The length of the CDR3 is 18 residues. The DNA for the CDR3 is TGTGCCAGCAGCCTGAGAATGAAAACGGGACAATTCGGACATGGCTACACCTTC. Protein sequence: CASSLRMKTGQFGHGYTF.

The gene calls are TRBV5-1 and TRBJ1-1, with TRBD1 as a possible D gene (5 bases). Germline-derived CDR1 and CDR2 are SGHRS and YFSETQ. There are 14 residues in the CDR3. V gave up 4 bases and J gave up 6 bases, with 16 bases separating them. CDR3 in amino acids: CASSPGAGRAEAFF. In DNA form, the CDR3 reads TGCGCCAGCAGCCCCGGAGCGGGGCGCGCTGAAGCTTTCTTT.